This T cell receptor beta chain stems from a study of blood T cells in healthy people across ages. Study-wide results and limits: Strong correlation was found linking TCR beta diversity to naive T cell percentage. Estimates of total diversity, which came from one million sequenced T cells, were considered to be underestimates.

This clonotype was seen a few times. Its antigen remains unidentified. Russia was home to the donors, healthy Caucasian individuals aged roughly 6 to 100. V was trimmed by 3 bases and J by 3 bases, leaving 13 bases between them. Germline CDR1 is SGDLS and CDR2 is YYNGEE. The CDR3 runs to 14 residues. Sample-barcoded 5' priming and a J-beta primer mix drove a second PCR of 7 to 11 cycles. One entry per CDR3 protein results from TCRdb running MiXCR on the 5' RACE reads. The data hold about 1.6 million distinct CDR3 sequences, with about 35% observed a single time. This clonotype originated in a woman aged 25 to 39 in good health. Material for sequencing was blood. The rearrangement joins TRBV9 to TRBJ2-7; no definite D call. The CDR3 spells CASSADGFYYEQYF. The CDR3 region has the DNA TGTGCCAGCAGCGCTGACGGATTTTACTACGAGCAGTACTTC.